The 15 T cell receptor beta chains in this list originate from one sample, sequenced in a study of response to subunit inactivated influenza vaccine. TCRdb analysed the RT-PCR reads with MiXCR anew, one entry per CDR3 protein. The sample holds hundreds of thousands of distinct CDR3 sequences, 21% seen once. The material was PBMCs from blood, obtained approximately 22 months after vaccination. The receptors originated from a man between 50 and 69 years old who received an inactivated influenza vaccine.

This clonotype was recorded many times. This chain links TRBV12-3 or TRBV12-4 with TRBJ2-5; D is undetermined. V shed 1 base and J shed 2 bases, with 5 bases lying between them. There are 13 residues in the CDR3. CDR3 coding DNA: TGTGCCAGCAGTTTAGGGCCACAAGAGACCCAGTACTTC. It yields the protein CASSLGPQETQYF.

This clonotype was seen ten or more times. This sequence joins TRBV5-1 and TRBJ2-4; D perhaps matches TRBD1 (6 bases). From germline, CDR1 is SGHRS and CDR2 YFSETQ. V was trimmed by 4 bases and J by 9 bases, leaving 17 bases between them. The CDR3 is 14 amino acids. The CDR3 region has the DNA TGCGCCAGCAGCCCGATGGGCAGGGGCGGCATTCAGTACTTC. Translation gives CASSPMGRGGIQYF.

V is TRBV6-1 and J is TRBJ1-5, with 8 bases matching TRBD1. The CDR3 consists of 16 residues. Trimming removed 5 bases from V and 4 bases from J; junction bases left unmatched: 10. The germline CDR1 and CDR2 sequences are MNHNS and SASEGT. The CDR3 DNA reads TGTGCCAGCAGTATTACAGGGGGACCTATTAATCAGCCCCAGCATTTT. Protein: CASSITGGPINQPQHF.

This sequence joins TRBV7-2 and TRBJ2-5, with 7 bases lining up with TRBD1. The CDR3 spans 13 residues. Germline CDR1 and CDR2: SGHTA and FQGNSA. Losses at the gene ends were 2 bases for V and 4 bases for J; bases not matched to a gene: 1. The CDR3 nucleotides are TGTGCCAGCAGCTTACAGGGGGTAGAGACCCAGTACTTC. Translating it yields CASSLQGVETQYF.

The V gene is TRBV28, the J gene TRBJ2-1, with 7 positions matching TRBD2. The trim removed 6 bases at V and 2 bases at J, leaving 4 bases unmatched. Per germline, CDR1 MDHEN and CDR2 SYDVKM. This CDR3 comprises 14 residues. The CDR3 loop reads CASRRLAPYNEQFF. The CDR3 region has the DNA TGTGCCAGCAGAAGACTAGCACCCTACAATGAGCAGTTCTTC. Looking up the rest from reference TRBV28 and TRBJ2-1 gives the full variable domain: DVKVTQSSRYLVKRTGEKVFLECVQDMDHENMFWYRQDPGLGLRLIYFSYDVKMKEKGDIPEGYSVSREKKERFSLILESASTNQTSMYLCASRRLAPYNEQFFGPGTRLTVL.

CDR3 sequence (DNA): TGTGCCAGCGGCCTCTCGACAGGGGGGAACAATGAGCAGTTCTTC. Translating gives CASGLSTGGNNEQFF. The chain uses TRBV11-2 and TRBJ2-1, with 9 bases lining up with TRBD1. J was trimmed by 5 bases and V by 8 bases; bases with no gene match: 10. Per the germline V gene, CDR1 is SGHAT and CDR2 is FQNNGV. The CDR3 runs 15 residues.

In this sample, this clonotype turned up many times. V usage is TRBV6-1 and J usage is TRBJ1-2; D unresolved. The CDR3 spans 15 residues. Germline V lookup: CDR1 MNHNS, CDR2 SASEGT. Deletions cut 5 bases from V and 4 bases from J, with 17 bases between. CDR3 protein: CASSQQHQRGYGYTF. The DNA for the CDR3 is TGTGCCAGCAGTCAACAGCATCAACGGGGCTATGGCTACACCTTC.

CDR3 nucleotide sequence: TGCAGCGTTGGTTTGATGAGCTCTGGAAACACCATATATTTT. This gives the protein CSVGLMSSGNTIYF. The chain has TRBV29-1 and TRBJ1-3, with unresolved D. This CDR3 region has 14 residues. V was shortened by 4 bases and J by 0 bases, with 10 bases between the two germline ends. In germline, CDR1 is SQVTM, CDR2 ANQGSEA.

The genes are TRBV7-8 and TRBJ1-5; D may be TRBD1 (5 bases). Germline lookup yields CDR1 SGHVS and CDR2 FQNEAQ. V lost 5 bases, J lost 3 bases, and 14 bases lay in between. There are 15 residues in the CDR3. The CDR3 nucleotides read TGTGCCAGCAGCCCCGTAGGGGCGGCCAATCAGCCCCAGCATTTT. It yields the protein CASSPVGAANQPQHF.

This clonotype was counted a few times. The V call is TRBV20-1, the J call TRBJ1-1; D gene ambiguous. The germline V gene has CDR1 DFQATT and CDR2 SNEGSKA (reference sequence). The ends were cut back, 2 bases at V and 4 bases at J, with 8 bases in the middle. CDR3 size: 12 residues. The CDR3 is CSARFAGTEAFF. CDR3 coding DNA: TGCAGTGCTAGATTTGCGGGCACTGAAGCTTTCTTT.

The CDR3 coding sequence is TGCAGTGCTAGAGTTCCAGGGACAGATACGCAGTATTTT. Its protein product is CSARVPGTDTQYF. The rearrangement uses TRBV20-1 and TRBJ2-3, with D possibly matching TRBD1 (5 bases). This CDR3 has 13 amino acids. Germline assignment: CDR1 DFQATT and CDR2 SNEGSKA (reference sequence). The ends were cut back, 1 base at V and 3 bases at J, with 8 bases in the middle.

This clonotype has a handful of counts. V usage is TRBV12-3 or TRBV12-4 and J usage is TRBJ1-3; 7 bases fit TRBD1. V shed 4 bases, J shed 8 bases, and the junction held 8 bases outside the gene matches. The CDR3 loop spans 14 amino acids. CDR3 region: CASSSRQGRDTIYF. In DNA, the CDR3 is TGTGCCAGCAGTTCGAGACAGGGTAGGGACACCATATATTTT.

This clonotype was counted many times. This sequence joins TRBV28 and TRBJ2-1; 7 bases are shared with TRBD1. The CDR3 has 15 amino acids. J lost 4 bases, V lost 6 bases, and 9 bases had no gene match. CDR1 MDHEN and CDR2 SYDVKM come from the germline V gene. In DNA form, the CDR3 reads TGTGCCAGCAGCGGAAGGGACAGAAGATACAATGAGCAGTTCTTC. Its translation is CASSGRDRRYNEQFF.

The rearrangement uses TRBV7-9 and TRBJ1-2; tentative D call: TRBD1 (5 bases). V lost 1 base and J lost 4, with 10 bases in between. The CDR3 covers 14 residues. Germline values: CDR1 SEHNR, CDR2 FQNEAQ (reference sequence). CDR3 sequence: CASSLVKGPYGYTF. For the CDR3, the DNA is TGTGCCAGCAGCTTAGTCAAGGGACCCTATGGCTACACCTTC. Variable domain in full (rest from reference TRBV7-9 and TRBJ1-2): DTGVSQNPRHKITKRGQNVTFRCDPISEHNRLYWYRQTLGQGPEFLTYFQNEAQLEKSRLLSDRFSAERPKGSFSTLEIQRTEQGDSAMYLCASSLVKGPYGYTFGSGTRLTVV.

This clonotype was detected only a few times. The V and J genes are TRBV7-2 and TRBJ1-2; D is undetermined. Trimming cost V 5 bases and J 5 bases, with 12 bases left between them. The CDR3 contains 13 residues. Germline loops: CDR1 SGHTA, CDR2 FQGNSA. The CDR3 is CASSTNYGYGYTF. The CDR3 DNA sequence: TGTGCCAGCAGCACGAATTACGGATATGGCTACACCTTC. The full variable domain, its missing parts supplied by reference TRBV7-2 and TRBJ1-2, is GAGVSQSPSNKVTEKGKDVELRCDPISGHTALYWYRQSLGQGLEFLIYFQGNSAPDKSGLPSDRFSAERTGGSVSTLTIQRTQQEDSAVYLCASSTNYGYGYTFGSGTRLTVV.